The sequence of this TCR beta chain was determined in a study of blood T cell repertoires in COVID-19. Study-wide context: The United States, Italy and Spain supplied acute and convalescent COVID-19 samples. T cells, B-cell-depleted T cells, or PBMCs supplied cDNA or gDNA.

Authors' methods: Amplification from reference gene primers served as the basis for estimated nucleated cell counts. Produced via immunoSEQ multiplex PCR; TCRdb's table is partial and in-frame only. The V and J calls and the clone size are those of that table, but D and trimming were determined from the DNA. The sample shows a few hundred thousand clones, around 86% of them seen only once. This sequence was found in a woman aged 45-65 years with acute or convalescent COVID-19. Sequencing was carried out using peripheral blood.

CDR3 nucleotides: TGTGCCAGTAGCAAAACTAGATCCTACGAGCAGTACTTC. Translated, it gives CASSKTRSYEQYF. The V call is TRBV19, the J call TRBJ2-7; D possibly corresponds to TRBD2 (5 bases). Trimming pared 6 bases from V and 1 base from J, leaving 10 bases between. Per germline, CDR1 LNHDA and CDR2 SQIVND (reference sequence). The length of the CDR3 is 13 residues. Using reference TRBV19 and TRBJ2-7 for the parts outside the CDR3, the full variable domain is DGGITQSPKYLFRKEGQNVTLSCEQNLNHDAMYWYRQDPGQGLRLIYYSQIVNDFQKGDIAEGYSVSREKKESFPLTVTSAQKNPTAFYLCASSKTRSYEQYFGPGTRLTVT.